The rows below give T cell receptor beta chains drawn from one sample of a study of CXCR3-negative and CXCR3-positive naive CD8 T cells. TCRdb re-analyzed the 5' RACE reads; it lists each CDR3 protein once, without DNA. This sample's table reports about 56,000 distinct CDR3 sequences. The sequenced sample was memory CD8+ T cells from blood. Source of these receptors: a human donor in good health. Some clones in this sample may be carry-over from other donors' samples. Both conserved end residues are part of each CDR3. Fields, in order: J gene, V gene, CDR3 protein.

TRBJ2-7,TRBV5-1,CASSPDGQGGNSGEQYF
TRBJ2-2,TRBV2,CASGVIITGELFF
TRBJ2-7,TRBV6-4,CASSETSGSSHEQYF
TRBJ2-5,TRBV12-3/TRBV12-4,CASSLWVAGGAETQYF
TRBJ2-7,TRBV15,CATSPAGTYEQYF
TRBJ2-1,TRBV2,CASSPGLANNEQFF
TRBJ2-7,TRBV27,CASSFRDRVFEQYF
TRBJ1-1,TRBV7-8,CASSFISEQKNTEAFF
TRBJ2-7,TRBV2,CASSEYLGQKWAYEQYF
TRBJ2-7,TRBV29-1,CSARTGDAYEQYF
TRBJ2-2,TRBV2,CASRTGTGELFF
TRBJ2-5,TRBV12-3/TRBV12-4,CASSWGDPPAETQYF
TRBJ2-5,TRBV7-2,CASSLGPGQGRDQETQYF
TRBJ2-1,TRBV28,CASSPGLINEQFF
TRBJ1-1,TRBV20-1,CSARDTEGQGARTEAFF
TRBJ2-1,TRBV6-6,CASRVVAGALNEQFF
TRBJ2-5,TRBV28,CASRFTSGGGETQYF
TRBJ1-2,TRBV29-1,CSVEDLSALYGYTF
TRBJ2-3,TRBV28,CASSPRTEDTQYF
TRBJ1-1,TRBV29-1,CSVDSLFTEAFF
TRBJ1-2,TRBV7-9,CASSRREGSDGYTF
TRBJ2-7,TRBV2,CASSLEPTLLTREQYF
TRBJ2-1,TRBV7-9,CASSLRVIEQFF
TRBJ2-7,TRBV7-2,CASSLLASSYEQYF
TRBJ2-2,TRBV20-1,CSARDLAVTGELFF
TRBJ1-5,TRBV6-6,CASSQGAGQPQHF
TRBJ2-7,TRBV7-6,CASSLVGGGPNEQYF
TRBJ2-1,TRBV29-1,CSVEDGTSGVTYNEQFF
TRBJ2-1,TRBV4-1,CASSQAHPSYNEQFF
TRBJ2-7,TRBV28,CASSQAGAEQYF
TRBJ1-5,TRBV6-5,CASSYSRGQPQHF
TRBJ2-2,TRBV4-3,CASSQGPRLADTGELFF
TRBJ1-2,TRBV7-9,CASSFQGTNYGYTF
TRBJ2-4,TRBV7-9,CASSLRTGVEGIQYF
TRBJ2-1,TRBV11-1,CASSLSGLILNEQFF
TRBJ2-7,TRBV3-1,CASSHYGEPDYEQYF
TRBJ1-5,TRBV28,CASSFGQPQHF
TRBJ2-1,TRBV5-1,CASSSPAGTSAYNEQFF
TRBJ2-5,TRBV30,CAWSVYRDQETQYF
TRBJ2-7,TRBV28,CASSIRGYEQYF
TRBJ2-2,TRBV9,CASSVGKWTGELFF
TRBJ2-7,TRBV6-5,CASSYSQQGVNPYEQYF
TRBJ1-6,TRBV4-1,CASSLRTGATSSYNSPLHF
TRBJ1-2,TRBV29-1,CSVEAGTGDTF
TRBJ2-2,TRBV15,CATSRDRDAGELFF
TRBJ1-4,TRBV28,CASSPYIPRNEKLFF
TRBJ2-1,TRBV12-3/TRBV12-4,CASSLYFSAYNEQFF
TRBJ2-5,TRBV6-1,CASSEVQGSYEETQYF
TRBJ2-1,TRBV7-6,CASSLRDGYNEQFF
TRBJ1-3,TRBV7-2,CASSLPHQLNTIYF
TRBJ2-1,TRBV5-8,CASSWGIGGGHNNEQFF